This is a list of T cell receptor beta chains from one sample in a study of vaccination effects on CD4 cells after COVID-19. Their antigens are not known. Using immunoSEQ multiplex PCR, the repertoire was profiled, and TCRdb retains in-frame clones only, with some absent. The table includes around 83,000 clones, about 70% detected once. This material consisted of CD4+ T cells from PBMCs cultured with HCoV-229E spike peptides, taken before COVID-19 vaccination. The receptor source for this set is a human donor who received a COVID-19 vaccine. CDR3s include the opening cysteine and the closing phenylalanine or tryptophan. Each record gives: J gene, clone size, V gene, CDR3 protein. The size entry is marked missing in some rows and otherwise reads once, few, many or a size class.

>TRBJ2-5|-|TRBV18
CASSSNTGSEETQYF
>TRBJ2-2|-|TRBV5-1
CASSSLNGELFF
>TRBJ2-1|once|TRBV5-6
CASSRAGVSEQFF
>TRBJ1-5|-|TRBV6-6
CASTLGGGNQPQHF
>TRBJ2-2|few|TRBV7-2
CASSLGLAGAVNTGELFF
>TRBJ1-6|-|TRBV19
CASRLDRGQNSPLHF
>TRBJ1-4|-|TRBV4-3
CASSQVPLRATNEKLFF
>TRBJ2-5|-|TRBV5-1
CASSRGGGQETQYF
>TRBJ1-1|few|TRBV5-4
CASSTPWGGNTEAFF
>TRBJ1-4|-|TRBV14
CASSHSPGQGREKLFF
>TRBJ2-3|-|TRBV5-1
CASSEWGGVTDTQYF
>TRBJ1-3|-|TRBV18
CASSSGQVDSGNTIYF
>TRBJ2-1|-|TRBV10-2
CASRQGTYNEQFF
>TRBJ1-5|-|TRBV28
CAPTGSRAEPQHF
>TRBJ1-3|once|TRBV7-2
CASSLMGNTIYF
>TRBJ2-2|-|TRBV4-3
CASSQDTGGLTGELFF
>TRBJ2-5|-|TRBV7-2
CASSPPGLGETQYF
>TRBJ2-6|-|TRBV6-5
CASYKENSGANVLTF
>TRBJ2-1|-|TRBV6-5
CATERGPSYNEQFF
>TRBJ1-2|-|TRBV6-5
CASGPLAQVGAGYTF
>TRBJ1-2|few|TRBV6-6
CASTGTATANTF
>TRBJ2-2|-|TRBV19
CASSLQFTGELFF
>TRBJ1-5|-|TRBV30
CAWSGGSNQPQHF
>TRBJ2-5|once|TRBV7-3
CASSLSRQETQYF
>TRBJ1-3|once|TRBV19
CATRRGGESGNTIYF
>TRBJ2-2|-|TRBV6-4
CASSPLAIAGELFF
>TRBJ1-5|-|TRBV7-8
CASSLGVNQPQHF
>TRBJ2-5|-|TRBV4-1
CASSLQERETQYF
>TRBJ2-3|-|TRBV28
CASSPPPREDTQYF
>TRBJ2-1|-|TRBV6-5
CASSPRIQNNEQFF
>TRBJ2-1|few|TRBV4-1
CASSQVMRGSINEQFF
>TRBJ2-5|-|TRBV5-1
CASSPGGGQETQYF
>TRBJ1-5|few|TRBV9
CASGGGPGGQPQHF